What follows are 22 T cell receptor beta chains derived from one specimen sequenced in a study of human T cells and chemical hapten exposure (dated by TCRdb to the early 2020s). What this sample's time point label stands for: patch test 1, 2 weeks after DPC sensitization. The treatment or condition label on this specimen signifies: therapeutic diphenylcyclopropenone sensitization with weekly scalp DPC. The library was made by RACE. The listed sequencing device is NextSeq 500. TCRdb trimmed the raw reads at Q25, called clones with MiXCR and kept productive beta chains. Identical CDR3 protein sequences are pooled into one entry, listed with their most common genes and DNA. In all, the sample holds roughly 380,000 distinct CDR3 sequences, and roughly 5% of those were seen once. Jointly, the top ten make up 2% to 2.5% of the sample. The starting material was whole blood, obtained in connection with sensitization to the hapten diphenylcyclopropenone (DPC). The receptors stem from a woman aged 45 to 65 with alopecia areata. Some clones in this sample may be carry-over from other donors' samples.

This clonotype was recorded many times. The chain has TRBV10-3 and TRBJ2-7; D is undetermined. Trimming pared 4 bases from V and 2 bases from J, leaving 6 bases between. Germline-derived CDR1 and CDR2 are ENHRY and SYGVKD. The CDR3 is made up of 12 amino acids. DNA of the CDR3: TGTGCCATCAGTGCAGTACCCTACGAGCAGTACTTC. The encoded protein is CAISAVPYEQYF.

This clonotype occurred many times. The rearrangement links TRBV7-7 to TRBJ1-3; D possibly corresponds to TRBD1 (5 bases). V lost 4 bases and J lost 0, with 10 bases in between. Germline V gene data show CDR1 as SSHAT and CDR2 as FNYEAQ (reference sequence). The CDR3 extends over 15 amino acids. CDR3 sequence reads: CASSSGLGSGNTIYF. DNA for the CDR3: TGTGCCAGCAGCTCGGGACTGGGCTCTGGAAACACCATATATTTT.

The gene calls are TRBV5-4 and TRBJ2-3; 10 nucleotides match TRBD2. Looked up from germline, CDR1 is SGHNT and CDR2 is YYREEE (reference sequence). The CDR3 extends over 14 amino acids. V shed 10 bases and J 2 bases; nucleotides not matched to a gene: 7. CDR3 DNA: TGTGCCCTTGGAGCGGGGGGGTACACAGATACGCAGTATTTT. Translating it yields CALGAGGYTDTQYF.

This clonotype was detected only a few times. The CDR3 coding sequence is TGCAGTGCTACATCCGGCGGAATGTACGAGCAGTACTTC. It yields the protein CSATSGGMYEQYF. V usage is TRBV20-1 and J usage is TRBJ2-7; D gene uncertain. CDR3 length: 13 residues. V was cut by 4 bases and J by 4 bases, with 14 bases left in between. The V gene's germline CDR1 is DFQATT and CDR2 SNEGSKA (reference sequence).

The table lists this clonotype with many counts. The chain is built from TRBV20-1 and TRBJ2-7; TRBD2 is a possible D gene (7 bases). Trimming took off 1 base at V and 5 bases at J, with 15 bases between the two ends. Germline V lookup: CDR1 DFQATT, CDR2 SNEGSKA (reference sequence). This CDR3 is built from 14 residues. CDR3 in amino acids: CSARGGGGWNEQYF. In DNA, the CDR3 is TGCAGTGCTAGAGGCGGGGGCGGCTGGAACGAGCAGTACTTC.

V gene TRBV4-2 combines with J gene TRBJ2-3; D gene uncertain. Germline V gene sequence: CDR1 LGHNA, CDR2 YNFKEQ. V lost 0 bases to trimming and J lost 2 bases, with 9 bases between them. The CDR3 runs to 15 residues. DNA of the CDR3: TGTGCCAGCAGCCAAGAAGAAGGCACCACAGATACGCAGTATTTT. It codes for CASSQEEGTTDTQYF.

The chain combines TRBV3-1 with TRBJ1-1; D unresolved. Per germline, CDR1 LGHDT and CDR2 YNNKEL (reference sequence). The CDR3 has 13 amino acids. The V gene lost 0 bases and the J gene lost 6 bases, with 8 bases spanning the gap. CDR3 coding DNA: TGTGCCAGCAGCCAAGAATTTCGCGCTGAAGCTTTCTTT. Protein sequence: CASSQEFRAEAFF.

This clonotype was counted many times. V and J are TRBV20-1 and TRBJ1-5; 7 bases agree with TRBD1. V was pared by 5 bases and J by 7 bases, with 5 bases of the junction left unmatched. Germline V gives CDR1 DFQATT, CDR2 SNEGSKA (reference sequence). The CDR3 has 12 amino acids. Here the CDR3 reads CSAGQGDQPQHF. The CDR3 coding sequence is TGCAGTGCTGGCCAGGGGGACCAGCCCCAGCATTTT.

This clonotype was seen at least ten times. The J gene is TRBJ2-1, the V gene TRBV29-1; D is unresolved. The V end was cut by 3 bases, the J end by 10 bases, with 10 bases between. The germline CDR1 and CDR2 sequences are SQVTM and ANQGSEA. The CDR3 runs 11 residues. The CDR3 nucleotides read TGCAGCGTTGACGTCGGTACCGAGCAGTTCTTC. As protein: CSVDVGTEQFF.

This clonotype was observed a handful of times. The V and J genes are TRBV6-1 and TRBJ2-7; a possible D gene is TRBD2 (5 bases). The CDR3 loop spans 13 amino acids. The germline CDR1 and CDR2 sequences are MNHNS and SASEGT. V dropped 2 bases and J dropped 3 bases, with 8 bases sitting between them. The CDR3: CASSERRDYEQYF. CDR3 DNA sequence: TGTGCCAGCAGTGAAAGACGGGACTACGAGCAGTACTTC.

This chain links TRBV11-1 with TRBJ2-5, with a tentative D call TRBD2 (6 bases). The CDR3 has 12 residues. V dropped 5 bases and J dropped 5 bases, with 9 bases sitting between them. Germline V gene sequence: CDR1 SGHAT, CDR2 FQDESV (reference sequence). CDR3 sequence (DNA): TGTGCCAGCAGCAACAGCGGGGAGACCCAGTACTTC. Translating gives CASSNSGETQYF.

This clonotype was seen repeatedly, ten times or more. The genes are TRBV13 and TRBJ2-3; D gene ambiguous. CDR3 size: 15 residues. From germline, CDR1 is PRHDT and CDR2 FYEKMQ (reference sequence). V lost 0 bases to trimming and J lost 2 bases, with 9 bases between them. This CDR3 is CASSLGLQVTDTQYF. The CDR3 bases are TGTGCCAGCAGCTTAGGCCTTCAGGTCACAGATACGCAGTATTTT.

A few counts support this clonotype. This rearrangement joins TRBV4-1 to TRBJ2-2; D possibly corresponds to TRBD2 (5 bases). The CDR3 spans 15 residues. Trimming pared 0 bases from V and 1 base from J, leaving 6 bases between. The germline CDR1 and CDR2 sequences are MGHRA and YSYEKL. CDR3 region: CASSQEGENTGELFF. In DNA, the CDR3 is TGCGCCAGCAGCCAAGAGGGAGAGAACACCGGGGAGCTGTTTTTT.

This clonotype was seen ten or more times. The chain recombines TRBV7-6 with TRBJ2-5; D is tentatively TRBD1 or TRBD2 (5 bases each). Looked up from germline, CDR1 is SGHVS and CDR2 is FNYEAQ. The CDR3 length is 14 residues. V was cut by 8 bases and J by 1 base, with 14 bases left in between. The CDR3 DNA is TGTGCCAGCGGCCGTCCGGGGACCCAAGAGACCCAGTACTTC. This sequence encodes CASGRPGTQETQYF.

This clonotype was detected many times. This chain uses TRBV29-1 with TRBJ1-1; 8 bases match TRBD1. Germline V gene sequence: CDR1 SQVTM, CDR2 ANQGSEA. J gave up 4 bases and V 2 bases, and 3 bases lay outside the gene matches. The CDR3 consists of 13 residues. The CDR3 loop is CSVESGGITEAFF. CDR3 nucleotide sequence: TGCAGCGTTGAATCAGGGGGCATCACTGAAGCTTTCTTT.

This clonotype was seen ten or more times. V and J are TRBV28 and TRBJ2-6; TRBD1 is a possible D gene (5 bases). Per the germline V gene, CDR1 is MDHEN and CDR2 is SYDVKM. Trimming cost V 4 bases and J 1 base, with 8 bases left between them. The CDR3 extends over 15 amino acids. CDR3 coding DNA: TGTGCCAGCAGTTCCCAGGGATCTGGGGCCAACGTCCTGACTTTC. Encoded protein: CASSSQGSGANVLTF. Supplemented by reference TRBV28 and TRBJ2-6, the full variable domain reads DVKVTQSSRYLVKRTGEKVFLECVQDMDHENMFWYRQDPGLGLRLIYFSYDVKMKEKGDIPEGYSVSREKKERFSLILESASTNQTSMYLCASSSQGSGANVLTFGAGSRLTVL.

In its sample, this clonotype was seen many times. This chain connects TRBV5-1 to TRBJ1-1; TRBD1 is a possible D gene (6 bases). The CDR3 covers 14 residues. Germline CDR1 and CDR2: SGHRS and YFSETQ. V lost 3 bases, J lost 3 bases, and 12 bases lay in between. The CDR3 DNA reads TGCGCCAGCAGCTGGGGGGCCGTGGACACTGAAGCTTTCTTT. Translating gives CASSWGAVDTEAFF.

This clonotype showed up many times. One end of the junction does not line up with germline, which may come from a read error. The chain joins TRBV7-9 to TRBJ2-7, with D possibly TRBD2 on 6 matching bases. Germline values: CDR1 SEHNR, CDR2 FQNEAQ (reference sequence). This CDR3 region has 13 residues. The CDR3 DNA reads as TGTGCCAGCACGCCCAGGGACTCCCACGAGCAGTACTTC. Amino acid sequence: CASTPRDSHEQYF.

This clonotype came up many times. This chain connects TRBV7-2 to TRBJ2-1, with D possibly matching TRBD1 (6 bases). The germline CDR1 and CDR2 sequences are SGHTA and FQGNSA. This CDR3 spans 14 amino acids. With 1 base removed from V and 5 bases from J, the gap between germline ends came to 9 bases. CDR3 amino acids: CASSLEGDNNEQFF. CDR3 nucleotides: TGTGCCAGCAGCTTAGAAGGGGACAACAATGAGCAGTTCTTC.

Ten or more counts support this clonotype. The chain uses TRBV20-1 and TRBJ2-7, with TRBD2 matching over 8 bases. V lost 0 bases and J lost 5; bases outside the gene matches: 15. The CDR3 covers 17 residues. Germline-derived CDR1 and CDR2 are DFQATT and SNEGSKA (reference sequence). The chain's CDR3 is CSARDIGPAGGTDEQYF. CDR3 in DNA: TGCAGTGCTAGAGATATAGGACCCGCGGGGGGCACGGACGAGCAGTACTTC.

This clonotype was counted ten times or more. The chain has TRBV13 and TRBJ2-7; 7 nucleotides line up with TRBD2. Germline V gene lookup returns CDR1 PRHDT and CDR2 FYEKMQ (reference sequence). After removal of 4 bases from V and 2 bases from J, the junction contained 11 bases not matched to a gene. The CDR3 has 16 amino acids. The chain's CDR3 is CASSSLRGEYPYEQYF. The CDR3 DNA sequence: TGTGCCAGCAGCTCCCTCCGGGGGGAGTACCCCTACGAGCAGTACTTC. Full variable domain (missing parts from reference TRBV13 and TRBJ2-7): AAGVIQSPRHLIKEKRETATLKCYPIPRHDTVYWYQQGPGQDPQFLISFYEKMQSDKGSIPDRFSAQQFSDYHSELNMSSLELGDSALYFCASSSLRGEYPYEQYFGPGTRLTVT.

In this sample, this clonotype turned up a few times. The rearrangement joins TRBV6-5 to TRBJ1-4, with a weak D call TRBD1 (6 bases). The CDR3 is 15 residues long. Germline V gene data show CDR1 as MNHEY and CDR2 as SVGAGI. V was cut by 1 base and J by 5 bases, with 11 bases left in between. The CDR3 loop is CASSYFTGPNEKLFF. The CDR3 DNA reads TGTGCCAGCAGTTACTTTACAGGGCCGAATGAAAAACTGTTTTTT.